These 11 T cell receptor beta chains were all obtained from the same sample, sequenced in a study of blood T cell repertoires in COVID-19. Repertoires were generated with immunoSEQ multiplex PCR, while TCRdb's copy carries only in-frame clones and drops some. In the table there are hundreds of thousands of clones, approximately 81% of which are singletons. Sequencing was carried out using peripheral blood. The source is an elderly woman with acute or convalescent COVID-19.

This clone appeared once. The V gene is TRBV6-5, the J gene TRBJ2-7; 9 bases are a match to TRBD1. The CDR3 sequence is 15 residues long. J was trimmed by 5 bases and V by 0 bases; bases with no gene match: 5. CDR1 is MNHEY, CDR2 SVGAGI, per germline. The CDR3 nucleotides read TGTGCCAGCAGTTACTCCGGGACAGGGAACGACGAGCAGTACTTC. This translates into CASSYSGTGNDEQYF.

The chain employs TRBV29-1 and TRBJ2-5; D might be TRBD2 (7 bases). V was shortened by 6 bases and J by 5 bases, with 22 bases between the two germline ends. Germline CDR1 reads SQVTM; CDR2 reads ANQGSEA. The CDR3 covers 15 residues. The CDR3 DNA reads TGCAGCGTCCTTTGGGGGGGGCAGGGTATGGAGACCCAGTACTTC. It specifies CSVLWGGQGMETQYF.

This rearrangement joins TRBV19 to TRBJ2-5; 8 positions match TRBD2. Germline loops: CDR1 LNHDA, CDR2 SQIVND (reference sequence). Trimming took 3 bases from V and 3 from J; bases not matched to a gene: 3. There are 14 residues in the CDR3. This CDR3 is CASSIAGGKETQYF. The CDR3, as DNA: TGTGCCAGTAGTATCGCGGGGGGTAAAGAGACCCAGTACTTC. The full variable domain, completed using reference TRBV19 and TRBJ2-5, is DGGITQSPKYLFRKEGQNVTLSCEQNLNHDAMYWYRQDPGQGLRLIYYSQIVNDFQKGDIAEGYSVSREKKESFPLTVTSAQKNPTAFYLCASSIAGGKETQYFGPGTRLLVL.

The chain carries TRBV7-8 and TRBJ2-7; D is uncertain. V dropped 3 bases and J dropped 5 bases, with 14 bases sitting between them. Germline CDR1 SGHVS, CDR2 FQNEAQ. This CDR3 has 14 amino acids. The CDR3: CASSFSTLDDEQYF. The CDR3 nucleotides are TGTGCCAGCAGCTTTTCGACCCTAGACGACGAGCAGTACTTC.

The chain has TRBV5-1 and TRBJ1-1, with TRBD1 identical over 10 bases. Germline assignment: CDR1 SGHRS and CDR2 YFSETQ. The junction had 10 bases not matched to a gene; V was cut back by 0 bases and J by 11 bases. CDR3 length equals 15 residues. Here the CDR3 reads CASSLALGQGVGAFF. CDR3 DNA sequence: TGCGCCAGCAGCTTGGCACTTGGACAGGGGGTTGGGGCTTTCTTT.

The CDR3 loop is CASSISNEGSPLHF. DNA of the CDR3: TGTGCCAGTAGTATCTCGAACGAGGGTTCACCCCTCCACTTT. The chain couples TRBV19 to TRBJ1-6, with no clear D. The V gene's germline CDR1 is LNHDA and CDR2 SQIVND (reference sequence). The CDR3 totals 14 residues. V gave up 3 bases and J gave up 9 bases, with 12 bases separating them.

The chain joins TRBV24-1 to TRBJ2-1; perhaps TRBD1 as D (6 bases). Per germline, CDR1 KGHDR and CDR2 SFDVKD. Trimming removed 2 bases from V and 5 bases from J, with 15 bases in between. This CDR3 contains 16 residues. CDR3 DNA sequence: TGTGCCACCAGTGATTCTCAGGGGACCCTCGACAATGAGCAGTTCTTC. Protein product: CATSDSQGTLDNEQFF.

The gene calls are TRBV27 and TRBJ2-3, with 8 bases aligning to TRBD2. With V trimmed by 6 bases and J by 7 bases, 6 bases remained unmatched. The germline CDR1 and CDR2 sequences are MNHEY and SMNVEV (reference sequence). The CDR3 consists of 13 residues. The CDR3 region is CASRAGGANTQYF. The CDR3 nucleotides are TGTGCCAGCAGGGCCGGGGGGGCGAATACGCAGTATTTT.

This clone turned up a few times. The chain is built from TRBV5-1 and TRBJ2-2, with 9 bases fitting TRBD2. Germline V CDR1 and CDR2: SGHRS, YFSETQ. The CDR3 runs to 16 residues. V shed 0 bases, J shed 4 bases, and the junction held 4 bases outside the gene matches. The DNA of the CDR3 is TGCGCCAGCAGCTTGGCTAGCGGGGTTTTCACCGGGGAGCTGTTTTTT. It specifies CASSLASGVFTGELFF.

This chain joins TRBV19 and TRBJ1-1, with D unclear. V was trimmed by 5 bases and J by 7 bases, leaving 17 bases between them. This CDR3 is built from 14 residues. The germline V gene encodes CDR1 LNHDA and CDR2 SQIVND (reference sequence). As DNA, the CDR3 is TGTGCCAGTAGTCCAACTCTTACGTCATTTGAAGCTTTCTTT. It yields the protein CASSPTLTSFEAFF.

The CDR3 DNA follows: TGTGCCAGTAGTCCGGGACTACATGGGTCTGAAGCTTTCTTT. Translation: CASSPGLHGSEAFF. The chain uses TRBV19 and TRBJ1-1; weak D call: TRBD1 (5 bases). The CDR3 is 14 amino acids. V was trimmed by 5 bases and J by 6 bases, leaving 16 bases between them. Germline CDR1 reads LNHDA; CDR2 reads SQIVND (reference sequence).